A single sample gave rise to the 21 T cell receptor beta chains below, sequenced in a study of blood T cell repertoires in COVID-19. Data came from immunoSEQ multiplex PCR; TCRdb stores just in-frame clones and leaves some out. The table lists 150,000 to 200,000 clones, about nine tenths of them singletons. Input material: peripheral blood. The origin of the receptors is a man aged 60-69 years with active or convalescent COVID-19.

The chain links TRBV30 to TRBJ1-6; 10 bases agree with TRBD1. The V gene's germline CDR1 is GTSNPN and CDR2 SVGIG (reference sequence). The V segment lost 2 bases and the J segment 9 bases; nucleotides outside the gene matches: 10. The CDR3 contains 16 residues. CDR3 coding DNA: TGTGCCTGGAGTCCAGCCCGGACAGGGGGTAGTTCACCCCTCCACTTT. Its translation is CAWSPARTGGSSPLHF.

The chain is built from TRBV12-3 or TRBV12-4 and TRBJ1-2; no reliable D call. The CDR3 length is 13 residues. V was cut by 1 base and J by 5 bases, with 8 bases left in between. The CDR3 nucleotides read TGTGCCAGCAGTTTAGGCGCGGTTTATGGCTACACCTTC. Protein product: CASSLGAVYGYTF.

This chain uses TRBV4-2 with TRBJ1-2, with D possibly matching TRBD1 (6 bases). The CDR3 extends over 17 amino acids. The germline V and J ends were trimmed by 0 bases and 1 base, with 15 bases remaining between them. The germline V gene has CDR1 LGHNA and CDR2 YNFKEQ. The CDR3, as DNA: TGTGCCAGCAGCCAAGATCTCAGGGGAGGGGGTAACTATGGCTACACCTTC. This encodes CASSQDLRGGGNYGYTF.

V usage is TRBV7-6 and J usage is TRBJ1-1; D possibly corresponds to TRBD1 (5 bases). The CDR3 sequence is 13 residues long. V shed 1 base and J shed 4 bases, with 7 bases lying between them. In germline, CDR1 is SGHVS, CDR2 FNYEAQ. CDR3 amino acids: CASSLDRGTEAFF. The CDR3 DNA follows: TGTGCCAGCAGCTTAGATAGGGGCACTGAAGCTTTCTTT.

The CDR3, as DNA: TGTGCCAGCAGCGCCGGGACAGGGACCTACGAGCAGTACTTC. It is translated as CASSAGTGTYEQYF. The V gene is TRBV7-2, the J gene TRBJ2-7; 9 positions agree with TRBD1. The V segment lost 5 bases and the J segment 2 bases; nucleotides outside the gene matches: 4. The CDR3 has 14 amino acids. Germline CDR1 SGHTA, CDR2 FQGNSA.

The chain links TRBV6-2 or TRBV6-3 to TRBJ1-2, with TRBD1 matching 7 bases. Germline V gene sequence: CDR1 MNHEY, CDR2 SVGEGT. The trim removed 0 bases at V and 1 base at J, leaving 2 bases unmatched. This CDR3 has 15 residues. CDR3 amino acids: CASSYSTGINYGYTF. CDR3 DNA: TGTGCCAGCAGTTACTCGACAGGGATTAACTATGGCTACACCTTC.

This chain links TRBV3-1 (or the pseudogene TRBV3-2) with TRBJ1-2; a weak D match, TRBD1 (5 bases). The length of the CDR3 is 15 residues. Trimming pared 2 bases from V and 6 bases from J, leaving 16 bases between. The germline CDR1 and CDR2 sequences are LGHDT and YNNKEL (reference sequence). The CDR3 sequence is CASSQSPRRGNGYTF. In DNA, the CDR3 is TGTGCCAGCAGCCAAAGCCCTCGACGGGGGAATGGCTACACCTTC.

This chain links TRBV5-1 with TRBJ2-2, with 7 bases matching TRBD1. This CDR3 contains 15 residues. The germline gives CDR1 SGHRS, CDR2 YFSETQ. The V gene end was trimmed by 4 bases and the J gene end by 3 bases; junction bases not matched to a gene: 6. In DNA form, the CDR3 reads TGCGCCAGCAGCCTTGACAGGGCATACACCGGGGAGCTGTTTTTT. Residues: CASSLDRAYTGELFF.

V usage is TRBV11-2 and J usage is TRBJ2-2, with 12 nucleotides matching TRBD2. Germline CDR1 is SGHAT and CDR2 is FQNNGV. Germline trimming cut 7 bases from V and 4 bases from J; bases unmatched to any gene: 7. This CDR3 is built from 16 residues. This CDR3 is CASTPLAGGPTGELFF. The CDR3 coding sequence is TGTGCCAGCACTCCGCTAGCGGGAGGGCCCACCGGGGAGCTGTTTTTT.

V and J are TRBV5-5 and TRBJ2-1, with 14 bases identical to TRBD2. From germline, CDR1 is SGHKS and CDR2 YYEKEE (reference sequence). Losses at the gene ends were 2 bases for V and 9 bases for J; bases not matched to a gene: 10. The CDR3 sequence is 17 residues long. CDR3 sequence reads: CASSLQTSGRGISEQFF. CDR3 bases: TGTGCCAGCAGCTTACAGACTAGCGGGAGGGGTATCAGTGAGCAGTTCTTC.

The chain couples TRBV7-9 to TRBJ1-1; D is possibly TRBD1 (6 bases). Germline CDR1 reads SEHNR; CDR2 reads FQNEAQ (reference sequence). The V gene lost 1 base and the J gene lost 1 base, with 7 bases spanning the gap. The CDR3 is 14 residues long. The CDR3 protein is CASSLEGQNTEAFF. The CDR3 DNA reads TGTGCCAGCAGCTTAGAGGGACAGAACACTGAAGCTTTCTTT.

The count of this clone is one. This chain connects TRBV5-8 to TRBJ1-1; D is possibly TRBD1 (5 bases). The CDR3 has 14 amino acids. Germline V gene sequence: CDR1 SGHTS, CDR2 YDEGEE. Trimming pared 2 bases from V and 2 bases from J, leaving 10 bases between. The CDR3 DNA reads as TGTGCCAGCAGCTTTAGACAGCTAAACACTGAAGCTTTCTTT. It codes for CASSFRQLNTEAFF.

This clone was counted a single time. V gene TRBV6-5 combines with J gene TRBJ2-3; 7 nucleotides match TRBD1. The V and J ends lost 6 bases and 0 bases, in that order; junction bases with no gene match: 6. The CDR3 length is 15 residues. Looked up from germline, CDR1 is MNHEY and CDR2 is SVGAGI. The chain's CDR3 is CASRSGTVSTDTQYF. Written as DNA, the CDR3 is TGTGCCAGCAGAAGTGGGACAGTCAGCACAGATACGCAGTATTTT.

The chain employs TRBV18 and TRBJ1-4; D is possibly TRBD1 (5 bases). The CDR3 runs to 15 residues. Germline assignment: CDR1 KGHSH and CDR2 LQKENI. Trimming stripped 2 bases from V and 4 bases from J, with 11 bases between. The CDR3 nucleotides are TGTGCCAGCTCACCAATGGCAGGGATTAATGAAAAACTGTTTTTT. Translated: CASSPMAGINEKLFF. Looking up the rest from reference TRBV18 and TRBJ1-4 gives the full variable domain: NAGVMQNPRHLVRRRGQEARLRCSPMKGHSHVYWYRQLPEEGLKFMVYLQKENIIDESGMPKERFSAEFPKEGPSILRIQQVVRGDSAAYFCASSPMAGINEKLFFGSGTQLSVL.

The chain has TRBV7-6 and TRBJ2-3; weak D call: TRBD2 (6 bases). V lost 1 base, J lost 3 bases, and 14 bases lay in between. The CDR3 covers 16 residues. Germline CDR1 is SGHVS and CDR2 is FNYEAQ. DNA of the CDR3: TGTGCCAGCAGCTTAGGTTCCAGGGACTTGACAGATACGCAGTATTTT. As protein: CASSLGSRDLTDTQYF.

The genes are TRBV28 and TRBJ1-5; D not resolved. CDR1 is MDHEN, CDR2 SYDVKM, per germline. Trimming pared 2 bases from V and 3 bases from J, leaving 8 bases between. This CDR3 has 14 residues. CDR3 DNA: TGTGCCAGCAGTTTAATTGACAACAATCAGCCCCAGCATTTT. Its translation is CASSLIDNNQPQHF.

The genes are TRBV5-1 and TRBJ2-3; TRBD2 matches at 10 bases. V shed 7 bases and J 5 bases; nucleotides not matched to a gene: 13. The CDR3 loop spans 16 amino acids. Per germline, CDR1 SGHRS and CDR2 YFSETQ. This chain's CDR3 is CASSSGSGGAGDTQYF. The CDR3 bases are TGCGCCAGCTCCTCCGGAAGCGGGGGGGCGGGAGATACGCAGTATTTT.

The chain is built from TRBV9 and TRBJ1-2, with D possibly matching TRBD1 (6 bases). This CDR3 is 17 amino acids long. CDR1 and CDR2 (germline): SGDLS, YYNGEE. Trimming left V 0 bases short and J 8 bases short, with 23 bases between. The chain's CDR3 is CASSVALPHLLRGGYTF. The CDR3 bases are TGTGCCAGCAGCGTAGCCCTGCCTCATCTCCTCAGGGGCGGCTACACCTTC.

V gene TRBV27 combines with J gene TRBJ1-5; D is unresolved. V dropped 1 base and J dropped 0 bases, with 4 bases sitting between them. CDR1 and CDR2 from the germline V gene are MNHEY and SMNVEV (reference sequence). The CDR3 runs to 14 residues. The CDR3: CASSLFYSNQPQHF. CDR3 DNA: TGTGCCAGCAGTTTATTTTATAGCAATCAGCCCCAGCATTTT.

This clone is a singleton in its sample. The J gene is TRBJ2-5, the V gene TRBV3-1 (or the pseudogene TRBV3-2), with 9 positions matching TRBD2. Germline V gene sequence: CDR1 LGHDT, CDR2 YNNKEL (reference sequence). This CDR3 region has 16 residues. V lost 5 bases to trimming and J lost 3 bases; unmatched junction nucleotides: 10. The chain's CDR3 is CASSAPRGGGEETQYF. The CDR3 DNA reads TGTGCCAGCAGCGCTCCCCGAGGCGGGGGGGAAGAGACCCAGTACTTC.

V usage is TRBV18 and J usage is TRBJ2-1, with 9 bases fitting TRBD2. CDR3 length: 18 amino acids. Germline lookup yields CDR1 KGHSH and CDR2 LQKENI. J gave up 7 bases and V 1 base, and 14 bases lay outside the gene matches. DNA for the CDR3: TGTGCCAGCTCACCACTATCGTTGTTGGCGGGAGGGCGGAATGAGCAGTTCTTC. Amino acid sequence: CASSPLSLLAGGRNEQFF.